This T cell receptor (beta chain) was sequenced during a study of control samples from healthy donors and cancer patients. V was clipped by 6 bases and J by 4 bases, with 14 bases between them. CDR3 size: 14 residues. Germline V lookup: CDR1 SGHRS, CDR2 YFSETQ. The table came from immunoSEQ multiplex PCR; TCRdb's copy has only in-frame clones and leaves some out. The sample yields 30,000 or so clones, nearly 90% seen once. This chain joins TRBV5-1 and TRBJ2-1; the D gene could be TRBD1 or TRBD2 (5 bases each). The receptor's source is a female donor with melanoma. Sequenced material: formalin-fixed, paraffin-embedded tissue. The CDR3 region is CASTGTGAYNEQFF. CDR3 sequence (DNA): TGCGCCAGCACGGGGACCGGGGCTTACAATGAGCAGTTCTTC.